This T cell receptor beta chain is drawn from a study of blood T cell repertoires in COVID-19. Study-wide context: COVID-19 samples, acute and convalescent, were from the United States, Italy and Spain. From T cells, B-cell-depleted T cells, or PBMCs came the material, which was cDNA or gDNA.

Clones were read by immunoSEQ multiplex PCR, and TCRdb kept only the in-frame ones, dropping some. Here the sample spans more than 45,000 clones, 90% to 95% being singletons. Sequencing was done on a sample of peripheral blood. The TCR originated in a woman aged 80 or over with acute or convalescent COVID-19.

As DNA, the CDR3 is TGTGCCAGCAGTGACTTCGGACAGGGCAAACCGTACCAAGAGACCCAGTACTTC. Translating it yields CASSDFGQGKPYQETQYF. The rearrangement uses TRBV6-1 and TRBJ2-5, with 8 nucleotides matching TRBD1. This CDR3 has 18 amino acids. The germline V gene encodes CDR1 MNHNS and CDR2 SASEGT. V trimming: 3 bases; J trimming: 0 bases; junction bases outside the gene matches: 12.